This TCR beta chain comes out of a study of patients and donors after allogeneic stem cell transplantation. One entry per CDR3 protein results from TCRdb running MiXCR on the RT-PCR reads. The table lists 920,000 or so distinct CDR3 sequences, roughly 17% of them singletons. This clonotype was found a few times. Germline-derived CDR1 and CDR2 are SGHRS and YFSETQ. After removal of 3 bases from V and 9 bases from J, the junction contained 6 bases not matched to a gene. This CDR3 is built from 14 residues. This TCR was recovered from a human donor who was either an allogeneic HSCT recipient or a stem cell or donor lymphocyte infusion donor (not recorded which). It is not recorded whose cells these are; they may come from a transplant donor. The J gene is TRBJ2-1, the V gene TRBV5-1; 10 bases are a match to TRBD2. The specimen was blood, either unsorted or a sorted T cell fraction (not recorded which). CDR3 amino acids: CASSSSGRAAEQFF. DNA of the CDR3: TGCGCCAGCAGCTCCAGCGGGAGGGCGGCTGAGCAGTTCTTC.